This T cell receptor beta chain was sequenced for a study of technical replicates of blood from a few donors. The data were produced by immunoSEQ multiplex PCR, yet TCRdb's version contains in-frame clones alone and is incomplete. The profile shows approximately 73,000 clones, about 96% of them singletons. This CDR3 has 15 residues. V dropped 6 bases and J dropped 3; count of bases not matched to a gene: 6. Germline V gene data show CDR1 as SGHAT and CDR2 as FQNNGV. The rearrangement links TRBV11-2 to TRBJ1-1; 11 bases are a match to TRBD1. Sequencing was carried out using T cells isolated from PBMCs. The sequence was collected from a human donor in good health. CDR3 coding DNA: TGTGCCAGCAGAGGGACAGGGGGGATGGACACTGAAGCTTTCTTT. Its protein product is CASRGTGGMDTEAFF.